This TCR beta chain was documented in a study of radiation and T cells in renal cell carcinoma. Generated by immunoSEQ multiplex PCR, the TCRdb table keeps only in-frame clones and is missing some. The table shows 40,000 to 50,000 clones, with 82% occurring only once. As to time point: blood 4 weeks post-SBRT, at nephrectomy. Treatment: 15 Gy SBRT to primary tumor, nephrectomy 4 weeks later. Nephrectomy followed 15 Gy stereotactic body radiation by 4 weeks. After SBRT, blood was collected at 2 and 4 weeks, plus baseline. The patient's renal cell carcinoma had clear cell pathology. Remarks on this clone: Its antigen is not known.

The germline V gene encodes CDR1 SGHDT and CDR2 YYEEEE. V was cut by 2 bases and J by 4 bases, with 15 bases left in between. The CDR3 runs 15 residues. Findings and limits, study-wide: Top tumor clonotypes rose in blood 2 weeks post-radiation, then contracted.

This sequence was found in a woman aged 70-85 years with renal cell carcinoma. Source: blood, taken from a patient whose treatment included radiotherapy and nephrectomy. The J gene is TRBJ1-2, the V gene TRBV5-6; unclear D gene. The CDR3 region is CASSFRAPSGYGYTF. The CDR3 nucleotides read TGTGCCAGCAGCTTCCGGGCTCCGTCCGGCTATGGCTACACCTTC.